Reported below is one TCR beta chain. The V gene end was trimmed by 1 base and the J gene end by 6 bases; junction bases not matched to a gene: 9. The V gene's germline CDR1 is SNHLY and CDR2 FYNNEI. The CDR3 is 17 amino acids. The data stem from a study of blood T cell repertoires in COVID-19. Study background: Nucleic acid was either cDNA or gDNA, and it came from T cells, B-cell-depleted T cells, or PBMCs.

Original processing notes: From reference gene primer amplification, estimates of nucleated cell counts were derived. Libraries were prepared by immunoSEQ multiplex PCR; TCRdb keeps only in-frame clonotypes and omits some of them. V and J calls plus clone size are reproduced from that table; the DNA served to infer D and trimming. This table has fewer than 500,000 clones, roughly 91% appearing once. V gene TRBV2 combines with J gene TRBJ2-3; 11 bases align to TRBD2. Sequencing input: peripheral blood. This receptor was taken from a woman aged 25 to 45 with acute or convalescent COVID-19. The CDR3 nucleotides are TGTGCCAGCAGTGAAGGAAATAGCGGGGGGGCCGGGGATACGCAGTATTTT. It specifies CASSEGNSGGAGDTQYF.